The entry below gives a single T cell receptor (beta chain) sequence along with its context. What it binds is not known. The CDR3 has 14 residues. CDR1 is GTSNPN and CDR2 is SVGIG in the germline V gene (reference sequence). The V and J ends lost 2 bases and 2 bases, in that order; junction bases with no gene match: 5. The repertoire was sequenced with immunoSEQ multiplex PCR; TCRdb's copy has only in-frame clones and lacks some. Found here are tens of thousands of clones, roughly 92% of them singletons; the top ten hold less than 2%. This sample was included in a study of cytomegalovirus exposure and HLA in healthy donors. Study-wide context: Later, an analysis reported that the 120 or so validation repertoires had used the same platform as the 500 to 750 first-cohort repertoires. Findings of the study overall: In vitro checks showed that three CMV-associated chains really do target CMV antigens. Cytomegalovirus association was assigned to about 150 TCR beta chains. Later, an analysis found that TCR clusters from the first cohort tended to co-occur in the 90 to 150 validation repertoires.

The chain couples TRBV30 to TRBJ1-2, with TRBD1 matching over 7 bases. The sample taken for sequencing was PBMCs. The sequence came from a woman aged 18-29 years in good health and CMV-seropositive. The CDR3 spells CAWSNQDRNYGYTF. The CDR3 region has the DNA TGTGCCTGGAGTAACCAGGACAGGAACTATGGCTACACCTTC.